Below, 18 T cell receptor beta chains from the same sample are listed, as sequenced in a study of cytomegalovirus exposure and HLA in healthy donors. Produced via immunoSEQ multiplex PCR; TCRdb's table is partial and in-frame only. The data contain hundreds of thousands of clones, roughly 89% of them singletons. The specimen was PBMCs. These receptor sequences come from a woman aged 18 to 35 in good health and CMV-seronegative.

In nucleotides, the CDR3 is TGTGCCAGCAGCCCAGCGCTGGGGGGAGGTGAAAAACTGTTTTTT. Translated: CASSPALGGGEKLFF. The chain recombines TRBV7-6 with TRBJ1-4; D may be TRBD1 (5 bases). V was trimmed by 5 bases and J by 7 bases, leaving 17 bases between them. This CDR3 region has 15 residues. Germline loops: CDR1 SGHVS, CDR2 FNYEAQ.

The chain recombines TRBV2 with TRBJ2-5; 7 bases align to TRBD1. V dropped 8 bases and J dropped 4; count of bases not matched to a gene: 4. CDR3 length: 12 residues. Germline CDR1 and CDR2: SNHLY and FYNNEI. DNA of the CDR3: TGTGCCAGCTACAGGGGTACAGAGACCCAGTACTTC. Protein sequence: CASYRGTETQYF.

This chain links TRBV6-1 with TRBJ1-2; TRBD1 agrees at 7 bases. Germline CDR1 is MNHNS and CDR2 is SASEGT. The trim removed 1 base at V and 5 bases at J, leaving 16 bases unmatched. CDR3 length: 18 amino acids. CDR3 bases: TGTGCCAGCAGTGAAGGGGACAGAGCATACCGATCGAGTTATGGCTACACCTTC. It specifies CASSEGDRAYRSSYGYTF.

For this clone: Within the sample, other DNA sequences also encode this same CDR3. The chain employs TRBV9 and TRBJ2-7; D is unresolved. Trimming took 0 bases from V and 2 from J, leaving 6 bases between them. Germline-derived CDR1 and CDR2 are SGDLS and YYNGEE. The CDR3 covers 13 residues. The CDR3 sequence is CASSVGATYEQYF. CDR3 nucleotides: TGTGCCAGCAGCGTAGGGGCCACCTACGAGCAGTACTTC. Drawing the rest from reference TRBV9 and TRBJ2-7, the complete variable domain is DSGVTQTPKHLITATGQRVTLRCSPRSGDLSVYWYQQSLDQGLQFLIQYYNGEERAKGNILERFSAQQFPDLHSELNLSSLELGDSALYFCASSVGATYEQYFGPGTRLTVT.

The genes are TRBV4-2 and TRBJ2-7, with TRBD2 identical over 13 bases. CDR1 is LGHNA and CDR2 is YNFKEQ in the germline V gene. Trimming at V came to 1 base and at J to 6 bases, leaving 3 bases not matched to a gene. The length of the CDR3 is 15 residues. CDR3 residues: CASSQGLAGGIEQYF. DNA of the CDR3: TGTGCCAGCAGCCAAGGACTAGCGGGGGGAATCGAGCAGTACTTC.

The chain carries TRBV5-4 and TRBJ2-7; 7 bases are shared with TRBD2. Trimming at V came to 7 bases and at J to 2 bases, leaving 24 bases not matched to a gene. Germline V CDR1 and CDR2: SGHNT, YYREEE (reference sequence). The CDR3 covers 19 residues. The CDR3 nucleotides are TGTGCCAGCCAAGCAGCACCCATTGAACGGGAGGCCCTTACCTACGAGCAGTACTTC. Translating gives CASQAAPIEREALTYEQYF. The variable domain in full, with the rest retrieved from reference TRBV5-4 and TRBJ2-7, is ETGVTQSPTHLIKTRGQQVTLRCSSQSGHNTVSWYQQALGQGPQFIFQYYREEENGRGNFPPRFSGLQFPNYSSELNVNALELDDSALYLCASQAAPIEREALTYEQYFGPGTRLTVT.

V is TRBV11-3 and J is TRBJ2-2, with D possibly TRBD2 on 5 matching bases. Germline CDR1 SGHNT, CDR2 YENEEA. This CDR3 comprises 14 residues. V shed 5 bases and J shed 6 bases, with 13 bases lying between them. The CDR3 DNA sequence: TGTGCCAGCAGCGCGCCGGTGCGGGCCGGGGAGCTGTTTTTT. Translated, it gives CASSAPVRAGELFF.

The chain employs TRBV6-1 and TRBJ2-4; 13 bases are shared with TRBD2. Germline V gene data show CDR1 as MNHNS and CDR2 as SASEGT. CDR3 length equals 16 residues. The V and J ends lost 4 bases and 5 bases, in that order; junction bases with no gene match: 5. CDR3 bases: TGTGCCAGCAGTGGACTAGCGGGAGGCCTCCAAAACATTCAGTACTTC. It codes for CASSGLAGGLQNIQYF.

The V and J genes are TRBV28 and TRBJ2-4, with D perhaps matching TRBD2 (5 bases). Trimming left V 2 bases short and J 2 bases short, with 7 bases between. Germline CDR1 reads MDHEN; CDR2 reads SYDVKM. There are 14 residues in the CDR3. The CDR3 DNA is TGTGCCAGCAGTTTACCCGGGACCAAAAACATTCAGTACTTC. It is translated as CASSLPGTKNIQYF.

The chain is built from TRBV6-4 and TRBJ2-1, with a possible D match to TRBD2 (6 bases). Trimming removed 6 bases at V and 5 bases at J, with 14 bases between. This CDR3 contains 14 residues. Germline V CDR1 and CDR2: MRHNA, SNTAGT. CDR3 amino acids: CASSTYGGNNEQFF. DNA for the CDR3: TGTGCCAGCAGCACCTACGGGGGTAACAATGAGCAGTTCTTC.

The CDR3 reads CASGPRGSYGYTF. The CDR3, as DNA: TGTGCCAGCGGCCCCCGGGGGTCCTATGGCTACACCTTC. V and J are TRBV6-1 and TRBJ1-2, with a tentative D call TRBD1 (5 bases). The length of the CDR3 is 13 residues. Germline loops: CDR1 MNHNS, CDR2 SASEGT. Deletions cut 8 bases from V and 4 bases from J, with 14 bases between.

The V gene is TRBV7-9, the J gene TRBJ2-1; the D gene is possibly TRBD1 (5 bases). This CDR3 spans 16 amino acids. V dropped 0 bases and J dropped 4 bases, with 13 bases sitting between them. Germline CDR1 is SEHNR and CDR2 is FQNEAQ (reference sequence). CDR3 amino acids: CASSLAYRQLYNEQFF. In DNA form, the CDR3 reads TGTGCCAGCAGCTTAGCCTATCGACAGCTTTACAATGAGCAGTTCTTC.

The rearrangement joins TRBV13 to TRBJ1-1, with TRBD1 matching 9 bases. CDR1 and CDR2 (germline): PRHDT, FYEKMQ (reference sequence). Germline trimming cut 5 bases from V and 8 bases from J; bases unmatched to any gene: 6. The CDR3 runs 13 residues. The CDR3 bases are TGTGCCAGCAGCATTACAGGGGGCGCGGAAGCTTTCTTT. This codes for CASSITGGAEAFF.

The V and J genes are TRBV7-9 and TRBJ1-2; a possible D gene is TRBD1 (5 bases). Looked up from germline, CDR1 is SEHNR and CDR2 is FQNEAQ (reference sequence). The germline V and J ends were trimmed by 4 bases and 8 bases, with 17 bases remaining between them. The CDR3 spans 14 residues. The CDR3 DNA is TGTGCCAGCAGCTCCGCGAGTGGGGCTGGAGGCTACACCTTC. Translating it yields CASSSASGAGGYTF.

This sequence joins TRBV27 and TRBJ1-2; D remains unclear. Trimming took off 6 bases at V and 8 bases at J, with 16 bases between the two ends. This CDR3 is built from 13 residues. Germline assignment: CDR1 MNHEY and CDR2 SMNVEV (reference sequence). Written as DNA, the CDR3 is TGTGCCAGCAGCCTCCGAACGAGCGGGGGCTACACCTTC. This translates into CASSLRTSGGYTF.

This chain uses TRBV9 with TRBJ2-2; 7 bases align to TRBD2. This CDR3 is 16 amino acids long. CDR1 is SGDLS, CDR2 YYNGEE, per germline. V was pared by 2 bases and J by 3 bases, with 7 bases of the junction left unmatched. The CDR3 bases are TGTGCCAGCAGCGTTACGGGGACTACCCACACCGGGGAGCTGTTTTTT. This sequence encodes CASSVTGTTHTGELFF.

The chain uses TRBV28 and TRBJ1-2; 8 positions match TRBD1. The CDR3 sequence is 14 residues long. V shed 7 bases, J shed 4 bases, and the junction held 8 bases outside the gene matches. Germline V gene data show CDR1 as MDHEN and CDR2 as SYDVKM. The CDR3 is CASTWAGGLYGYTF. The CDR3 nucleotides are TGTGCCAGCACGTGGGCAGGGGGCCTCTATGGCTACACCTTC.

The rearrangement uses TRBV6-4 and TRBJ2-3; 12 nucleotides line up with TRBD2. Germline assignment: CDR1 MRHNA and CDR2 SNTAGT. The CDR3 has 16 residues. The trim removed 5 bases at V and 2 bases at J, leaving 5 bases unmatched. CDR3 amino acids: CASSPTSGGNTDTQYF. The CDR3 DNA reads TGTGCCAGCAGTCCCACTAGCGGGGGGAACACAGATACGCAGTATTTT.